A single sample is the source of the 22 T cell receptor beta chains below, sequenced in a study of technical replicates of blood from several donors. TCRdb's table, derived via immunoSEQ multiplex PCR, lists solely in-frame clones and lacks some. The sample has approximately 76,000 clones, about 91% seen once. The sequenced sample was T cells isolated from PBMCs. These receptors were taken from a human donor in good health.

The chain employs TRBV7-9 and TRBJ2-2; 10 bases map to TRBD1. The CDR3 contains 17 residues. The V segment lost 5 bases and the J segment 3 bases; nucleotides outside the gene matches: 9. CDR1 is SEHNR, CDR2 FQNEAQ, per germline (reference sequence). CDR3 protein: CASSPNWGTGDTGELFF. The CDR3 DNA follows: TGTGCCAGCAGCCCCAATTGGGGGACAGGGGACACCGGGGAGCTGTTTTTT.

This clone was counted between two and nine times. V gene TRBV10-3 combines with J gene TRBJ1-1, with D maybe TRBD1 (6 bases). The V end was cut by 5 bases, the J end by 2 bases, with 9 bases between. The V gene's germline CDR1 is ENHRY and CDR2 SYGVKD. This CDR3 contains 13 residues. CDR3 loop: CAISRDTNTEAFF. CDR3 nucleotide sequence: TGTGCCATCAGTCGGGACACTAACACTGAAGCTTTCTTT.

The chain employs TRBV6-5 and TRBJ1-1; D ambiguous. CDR3 length: 14 residues. Germline-derived CDR1 and CDR2 are MNHEY and SVGAGI. Trimming removed 5 bases from V and 4 bases from J, with 14 bases in between. The chain's CDR3 is CASSLTSLSTEAFF. The CDR3 DNA is TGTGCCAGCAGTCTCACGAGCCTTAGCACTGAAGCTTTCTTT.

In its sample, this clone is medium-sized. The chain couples TRBV5-5 to TRBJ2-7; 8 bases map to TRBD1. The germline CDR1 and CDR2 sequences are SGHKS and YYEKEE (reference sequence). The trim removed 4 bases at V and 6 bases at J, leaving 12 bases unmatched. This CDR3 comprises 15 residues. The DNA for the CDR3 is TGTGCCAGCAGCCCAACCACAGGGGGGATAGCCGAGCAGTACTTC. It specifies CASSPTTGGIAEQYF.

The V gene is TRBV18, the J gene TRBJ2-6, with 7 bases identical to TRBD2. Germline lookup yields CDR1 KGHSH and CDR2 LQKENI. The CDR3 has 17 residues. V dropped 5 bases and J dropped 4; count of bases not matched to a gene: 11. CDR3 coding DNA: TGTGCCAGCTCATCCTCAGCGGGAAACTCCGGGGCCAACGTCCTGACTTTC. It yields the protein CASSSSAGNSGANVLTF.

This rearrangement joins TRBV5-4 to TRBJ2-3, with D uncertain. The germline gives CDR1 SGHNT, CDR2 YYREEE (reference sequence). The length of the CDR3 is 13 residues. Trimming removed 9 bases at V and 1 base at J, with 12 bases between. DNA of the CDR3: TGTGCCACCAAGCTCCCCCGCACAGATACGCAGTATTTT. It translates to CATKLPRTDTQYF.

V usage is TRBV5-1 and J usage is TRBJ1-1, with TRBD1 matching over 7 bases. Per germline, CDR1 SGHRS and CDR2 YFSETQ. J was trimmed by 4 bases and V by 3 bases; bases with no gene match: 6. The CDR3 consists of 14 residues. DNA for the CDR3: TGCGCCAGCAGCTCACAGGGGAAAGGCACTGAAGCTTTCTTT. This gives the protein CASSSQGKGTEAFF.

The CDR3 DNA reads TGTGCCAGCAGCGGGGAAGCGGGAGGGCGTGTAGAGACCCAGTACTTC. Translation gives CASSGEAGGRVETQYF. The chain uses TRBV5-6 and TRBJ2-5; 10 positions match TRBD2. CDR3 length equals 16 residues. Trimming at V came to 4 bases and at J to 4 bases, leaving 10 bases not matched to a gene. Germline assignment: CDR1 SGHDT and CDR2 YYEEEE.

The gene calls are TRBV4-1 and TRBJ2-7, with 10 bases aligning to TRBD1. Per germline, CDR1 MGHRA and CDR2 YSYEKL. With 4 bases clipped from V and 1 base from J, the junction kept 4 bases outside the gene matches. CDR3 length: 15 amino acids. Here the CDR3 reads CASSPWTGGSYEQYF. The CDR3 region has the DNA TGCGCCAGCAGCCCTTGGACAGGGGGATCCTACGAGCAGTACTTC.

V and J are TRBV13 and TRBJ2-3; D is ambiguous. The CDR3 is made up of 14 amino acids. V was clipped by 0 bases and J by 2 bases, with 6 bases between them. Germline V lookup: CDR1 PRHDT, CDR2 FYEKMQ (reference sequence). Here the CDR3 DNA reads TGTGCCAGCAGCTTAGGGGCAAACACAGATACGCAGTATTTT. It is translated as CASSLGANTDTQYF.

The chain couples TRBV27 to TRBJ2-1, with a weak D call TRBD2 (8 bases). This CDR3 contains 16 residues. In germline, CDR1 is MNHEY, CDR2 SMNVEV (reference sequence). The V and J ends lost 6 bases and 4 bases respectively, with 19 bases between them. CDR3: CASRERGRGDYNEQFF. Written as DNA, the CDR3 is TGTGCCAGCAGAGAAAGGGGGCGGGGGGATTACAATGAGCAGTTCTTC.

The chain couples TRBV6-5 to TRBJ2-5; a weak D match, TRBD2 (7 bases). V dropped 2 bases and J dropped 5 bases, with 18 bases sitting between them. This CDR3 is built from 16 residues. Germline-derived CDR1 and CDR2 are MNHEY and SVGAGI. As DNA, the CDR3 is TGTGCCAGCAGTTACGCGGGGGCGGGCTTCGGGGAGACCCAGTACTTC. Translating gives CASSYAGAGFGETQYF.

The chain uses TRBV18 and TRBJ2-3; TRBD2 aligns across 9 bases. CDR1 and CDR2 from the germline V gene are KGHSH and LQKENI. Trimming cost V 6 bases and J 5 bases; bases outside gene matches: 9. The CDR3 extends over 15 amino acids. This chain's CDR3 is CASSVVAGAEDTQYF. The CDR3 DNA reads as TGTGCCAGCTCCGTTGTAGCGGGAGCGGAAGATACGCAGTATTTT.

V usage is TRBV28 and J usage is TRBJ2-7; the match to TRBD2 covers 9 bases. V was pared by 7 bases and J by 5 bases, with 6 bases of the junction left unmatched. Germline V gene data show CDR1 as MDHEN and CDR2 as SYDVKM. The CDR3 consists of 13 residues. The DNA of the CDR3 is TGTGCCAGCACTCAACTAGCGGGTAACGAGCAGTACTTC. It codes for CASTQLAGNEQYF.

The gene calls are TRBV6-5 and TRBJ2-5; 11 bases are shared with TRBD2. Trimming took 6 bases from V and 0 from J; bases not matched to a gene: 0. Per germline, CDR1 MNHEY and CDR2 SVGAGI. This CDR3 has 14 amino acids. This CDR3 reads CASRLAGDQETQYF. The CDR3 nucleotides are TGTGCCAGCAGACTAGCGGGGGACCAAGAGACCCAGTACTTC.

The rearrangement links TRBV7-9 to TRBJ2-1; no reliable D call. The V and J ends lost 5 bases and 3 bases respectively, with 11 bases between them. The V gene's germline CDR1 is SEHNR and CDR2 FQNEAQ (reference sequence). This CDR3 contains 14 residues. The DNA of the CDR3 is TGTGCCAGCAGCCCAAGGTCGGGCTACAATGAGCAGTTCTTC. Its protein is CASSPRSGYNEQFF.

The V call is TRBV4-1, the J call TRBJ1-2, with D uncertain. Germline values: CDR1 MGHRA, CDR2 YSYEKL. The CDR3 is 14 amino acids. V shed 0 bases and J shed 5 bases, with 10 bases lying between them. CDR3 sequence reads: CASSQDNQAYGYTF. For the CDR3, the DNA is TGCGCCAGCAGCCAAGATAATCAGGCTTATGGCTACACCTTC.

This chain connects TRBV19 to TRBJ2-7; tentatively, D is TRBD2 (5 bases). The V gene lost 2 bases and the J gene lost 7 bases, with 12 bases spanning the gap. Germline V lookup: CDR1 LNHDA, CDR2 SQIVND (reference sequence). This CDR3 spans 13 amino acids. The DNA of the CDR3 is TGTGCCAGTAGTATACAAAAGAGAGGGGAGCAGTACTTC. Residues: CASSIQKRGEQYF. The entire variable domain, with the rest obtained from reference TRBV19 and TRBJ2-7, is as follows: DGGITQSPKYLFRKEGQNVTLSCEQNLNHDAMYWYRQDPGQGLRLIYYSQIVNDFQKGDIAEGYSVSREKKESFPLTVTSAQKNPTAFYLCASSIQKRGEQYFGPGTRLTVT.

The chain joins TRBV27 to TRBJ2-1; 12 bases are a match to TRBD2. With 3 bases clipped from V and 3 bases from J, the junction kept 6 bases outside the gene matches. The germline CDR1 and CDR2 sequences are MNHEY and SMNVEV (reference sequence). CDR3 length equals 17 residues. As DNA, the CDR3 is TGTGCCAGCAGTTTGCCCTCGGGACTAGCGGGCTACAATGAGCAGTTCTTC. Amino acid sequence: CASSLPSGLAGYNEQFF.

This clone was observed once. The rearrangement uses TRBV5-1 and TRBJ2-7; 11 nucleotides match TRBD2. This CDR3 region has 16 residues. J gave up 1 base and V 1 base, and 4 bases lay outside the gene matches. Germline CDR1 SGHRS, CDR2 YFSETQ. The CDR3 DNA reads TGCGCCAGCAGCTTGTTGCTAGCGGGAGGATCCTACGAGCAGTACTTC. Protein: CASSLLLAGGSYEQYF.

This sequence joins TRBV11-2 and TRBJ2-1; no firm D call. Germline CDR1 SGHAT, CDR2 FQNNGV. V was shortened by 4 bases and J by 5 bases, with 9 bases between the two germline ends. The CDR3 length is 13 residues. CDR3 DNA: TGTGCCAGCAGCTCCCCGAGAGACAATGAGCAGTTCTTC. This gives the protein CASSSPRDNEQFF.

The chain has TRBV7-9 and TRBJ1-5; D unresolved. The germline V and J ends were trimmed by 1 base and 0 bases, with 19 bases remaining between them. In germline, CDR1 is SEHNR, CDR2 FQNEAQ (reference sequence). This CDR3 is 19 amino acids long. The CDR3 loop is CASSLGPASLTNSNQPQHF. The CDR3 nucleotides read TGTGCCAGCAGCTTAGGGCCTGCCTCACTAACAAATAGCAATCAGCCCCAGCATTTT.